This record covers a single T cell receptor beta chain. Its antigen remains unknown. The data derive from a study of Ad26.COV2.S vaccination and SARS-CoV-2 variants. The trim removed 11 bases at V and 5 bases at J, leaving 17 bases unmatched. CDR3 length: 15 amino acids. Germline V CDR1 and CDR2: MNHEY, SVGAGI. Findings of the study overall: People who got the vaccine or the placebo had similar non-spike TCR breadth.

Method: immunoSEQ multiplex PCR; TCRdb's copy keeps in-frame clones and lacks some. The table records some 350,000 clones, under 95% of them present only once. The chain joins TRBV6-5 to TRBJ1-1, with 7 positions matching TRBD1. Specimen: peripheral blood, collected after recovery from COVID-19. The TCR was taken from a human donor who had recovered from COVID-19. The CDR3 loop reads CAAWGGGERWTEAFF. In DNA, the CDR3 is TGTGCCGCATGGGGAGGGGGCGAGAGATGGACTGAAGCTTTCTTT.